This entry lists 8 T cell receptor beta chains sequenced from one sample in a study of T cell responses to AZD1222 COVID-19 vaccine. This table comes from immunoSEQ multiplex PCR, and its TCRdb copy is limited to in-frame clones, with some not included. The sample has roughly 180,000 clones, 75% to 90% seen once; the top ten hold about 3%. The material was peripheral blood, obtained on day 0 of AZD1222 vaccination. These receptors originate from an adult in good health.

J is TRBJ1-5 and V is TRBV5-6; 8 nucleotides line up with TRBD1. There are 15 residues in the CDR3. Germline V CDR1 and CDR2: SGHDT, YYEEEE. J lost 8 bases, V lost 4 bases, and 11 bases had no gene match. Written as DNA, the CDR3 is TGTGCCAGCAGCCTCCTACACAGGGGGAGGGAGCCCCAGCATTTT. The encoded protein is CASSLLHRGREPQHF.

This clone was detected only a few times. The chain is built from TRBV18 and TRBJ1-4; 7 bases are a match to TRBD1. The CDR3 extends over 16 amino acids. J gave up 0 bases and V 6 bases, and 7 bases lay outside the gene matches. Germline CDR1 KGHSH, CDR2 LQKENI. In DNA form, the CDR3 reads TGTGCCAGCTCCTGGGACAGCCGACCAACTAATGAAAAACTGTTTTTT. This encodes CASSWDSRPTNEKLFF.

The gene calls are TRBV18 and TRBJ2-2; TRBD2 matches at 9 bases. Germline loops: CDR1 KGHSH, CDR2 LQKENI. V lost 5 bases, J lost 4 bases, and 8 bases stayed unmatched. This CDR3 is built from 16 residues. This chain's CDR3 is CASSSTGTSSTGELFF. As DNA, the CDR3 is TGTGCCAGCTCATCCACAGGGACTAGCAGCACCGGGGAGCTGTTTTTT.

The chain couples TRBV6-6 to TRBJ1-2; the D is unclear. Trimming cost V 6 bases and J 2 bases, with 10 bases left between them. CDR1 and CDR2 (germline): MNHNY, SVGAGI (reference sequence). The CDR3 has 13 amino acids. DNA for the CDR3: TGTGCCAGCAGGATCACGGCGAACTATGGCTACACCTTC. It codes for CASRITANYGYTF.

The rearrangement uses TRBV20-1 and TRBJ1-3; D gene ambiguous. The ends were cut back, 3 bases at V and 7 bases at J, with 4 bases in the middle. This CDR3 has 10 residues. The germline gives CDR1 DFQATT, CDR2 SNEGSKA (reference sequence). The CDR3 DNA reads TGCAGTGCTAGTTGGAACACCATATATTTT. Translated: CSASWNTIYF.

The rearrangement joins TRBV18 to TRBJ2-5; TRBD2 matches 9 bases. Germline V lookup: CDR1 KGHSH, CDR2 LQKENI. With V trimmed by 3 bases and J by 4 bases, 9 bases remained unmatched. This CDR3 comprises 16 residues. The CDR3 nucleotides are TGTGCCAGCTCACCGTCGAGCGGGAGGATGGGAGAGACCCAGTACTTC. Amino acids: CASSPSSGRMGETQYF.

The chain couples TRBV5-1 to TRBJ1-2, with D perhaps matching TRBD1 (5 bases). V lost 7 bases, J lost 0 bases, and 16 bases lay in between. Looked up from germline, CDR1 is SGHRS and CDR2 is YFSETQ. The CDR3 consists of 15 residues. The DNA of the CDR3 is TGCGCCAGCGCCTGGCGGGGGAGTACTAACTATGGCTACACCTTC. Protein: CASAWRGSTNYGYTF.

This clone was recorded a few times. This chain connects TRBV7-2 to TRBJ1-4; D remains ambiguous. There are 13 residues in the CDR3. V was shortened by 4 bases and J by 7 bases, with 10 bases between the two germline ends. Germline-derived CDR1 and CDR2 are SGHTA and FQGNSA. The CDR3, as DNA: TGTGCCAGCAGCTCCAGCAATGCTGAAAAACTGTTTTTT. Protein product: CASSSSNAEKLFF.